This T cell receptor (beta chain) was captured by sequencing in a study of T cell responses to AZD1222 COVID-19 vaccine. General study points: Of the AZD1222 recipients, only 5 to 7 were seropositive at baseline. Only after the peak T cell response were repertoires sampled. Spike as a whole was targeted by vaccine-associated CD4 TCRs, dominant at 160-218 and 743-854.

In regard to this clone: Its antigen is currently unknown.

The V gene lost 5 bases and the J gene lost 9 bases, with 16 bases spanning the gap. Looked up from germline, CDR1 is SQVTM and CDR2 is ANQGSEA. The CDR3 covers 12 residues. Profiling relied on immunoSEQ multiplex PCR, and the TCRdb table lists in-frame clones only, not all of them. This table has approximately 120,000 clones, 88% appearing once. The specimen comprised peripheral blood, sampled 28 days after the second AZD1222 dose. The receptor's source is an adult who received the AZD1222 COVID-19 vaccine. The J gene is TRBJ1-1, the V gene TRBV29-1, with D maybe TRBD1 (6 bases). The CDR3: CSVTAGGAKAFF. DNA for the CDR3: TGCAGCGTTACCGCCGGGGGCGCGAAAGCTTTCTTT.